This T cell receptor (beta chain) was found in a study of control samples from healthy donors and cancer patients. This CDR3 spans 15 amino acids. The V and J ends lost 3 bases and 4 bases, in that order; junction bases with no gene match: 8. Germline CDR1 is SGHDT and CDR2 is YYEEEE. Generated by immunoSEQ multiplex PCR, the TCRdb table keeps only in-frame clones and is missing some. The table records 55,000 to 90,000 clones, approximately 84% of them present only once. Material for sequencing was blood. The V call is TRBV5-6, the J call TRBJ2-3; 7 nucleotides agree with TRBD1. The sequence was collected from a man aged 50-60 years in good health. The chain's CDR3 is CASSSLTGTADTQYF. CDR3 nucleotides: TGTGCCAGCAGCTCGTTGACAGGGACCGCAGATACGCAGTATTTT. Full variable domain (missing parts from reference TRBV5-6 and TRBJ2-3): DAGVTQSPTHLIKTRGQQVTLRCSPKSGHDTVSWYQQALGQGPQFIFQYYEEEERQRGNFPDRFSGHQFPNYSSELNVNALLLGDSALYLCASSSLTGTADTQYFGPGTRLTVL.